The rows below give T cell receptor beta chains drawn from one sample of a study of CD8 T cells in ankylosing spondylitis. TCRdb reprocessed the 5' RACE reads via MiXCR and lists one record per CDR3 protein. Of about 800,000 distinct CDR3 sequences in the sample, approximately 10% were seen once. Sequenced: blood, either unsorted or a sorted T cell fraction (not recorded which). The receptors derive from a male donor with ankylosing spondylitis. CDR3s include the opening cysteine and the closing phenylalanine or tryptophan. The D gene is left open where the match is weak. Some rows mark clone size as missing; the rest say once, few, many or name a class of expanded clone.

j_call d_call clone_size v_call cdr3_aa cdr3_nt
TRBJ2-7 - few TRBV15 CATSRESWKTGLSYEQYF TGTGCCACCAGCAGAGAATCGTGGAAGACGGGGCTGTCCTACGAGCAGTACTTC
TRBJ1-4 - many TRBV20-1 CSASALGSWANEKLFF TGCAGTGCTAGTGCCTTGGGGAGTTGGGCTAATGAAAAACTGTTTTTT
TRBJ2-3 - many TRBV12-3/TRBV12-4 CASSFNRADTQYF TGTGCCAGCAGTTTCAACAGGGCAGATACGCAGTATTTT
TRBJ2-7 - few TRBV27 CASSSVQGLYEQYF TGTGCCAGCAGTTCGGTACAGGGCCTATACGAGCAGTACTTC
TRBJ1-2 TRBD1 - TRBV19 CATRWDRGIYGYTF TGTGCCACGCGCTGGGACAGGGGGATCTATGGCTACACCTTC
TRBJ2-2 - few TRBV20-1 CSAYIRGSGELFF TGCAGTGCTTACATCAGGGGTTCCGGGGAGCTGTTTTTT
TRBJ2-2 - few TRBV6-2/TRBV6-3 CASTKSLLNTGELFF TGTGCCAGCACCAAGTCGCTGTTGAACACCGGGGAGCTGTTTTTT
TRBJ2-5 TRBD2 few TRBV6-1 CASSRDYGETQYF TGTGCCAGCAGCAGGGACTATGGAGAGACCCAGTACTTC
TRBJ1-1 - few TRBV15 CATRLYGGNTEAFF TGTGCCACCAGGCTTTACGGGGGTAACACTGAAGCTTTCTTT
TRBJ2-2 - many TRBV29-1 CSVAGQANTGELFF TGCAGCGTCGCTGGACAAGCGAACACCGGGGAGCTGTTTTTT
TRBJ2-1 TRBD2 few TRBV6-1 CASSGMRTSGYNEQFF TGTGCCAGCAGCGGTATGAGAACTAGCGGATACAATGAGCAGTTCTTC
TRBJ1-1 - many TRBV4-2 CASSQGPGELGTEAFF TGTGCCAGCAGCCAAGGACCAGGGGAATTGGGCACTGAAGCTTTCTTT
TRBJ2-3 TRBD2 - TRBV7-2 CASSLPRGGADTQYF TGTGCCAGCAGCTTACCTCGCGGGGGAGCAGATACGCAGTATTTT
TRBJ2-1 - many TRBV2 CASSVYNEQFF TGTGCCAGCAGTGTGTACAATGAGCAGTTCTTC
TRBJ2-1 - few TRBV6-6 CASSYSAGYEQFF TGTGCCAGCAGTTACTCGGCGGGGTATGAGCAGTTCTTC
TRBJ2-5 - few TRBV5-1 CASSLGSGLQETQYF TGCGCCAGCAGCTTGGGTAGCGGACTCCAAGAGACCCAGTACTTC
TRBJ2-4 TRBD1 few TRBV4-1 CASSQVGQGKLNIQYF TGCGCCAGCAGCCAAGTTGGACAGGGGAAACTAAACATTCAGTACTTC
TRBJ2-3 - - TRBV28 CASRPTTTSTDTQYF TGTGCCAGCAGGCCCACCACAACTAGCACAGATACGCAGTATTTT
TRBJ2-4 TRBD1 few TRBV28 CASSSRGRGTKNIQYF TGTGCCAGCAGTTCCAGGGGGCGCGGTACCAAAAACATTCAGTACTTC
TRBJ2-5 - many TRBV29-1 CSVGHRLQETQYF TGCAGCGTGGGCCACAGACTCCAAGAGACCCAGTACTTC
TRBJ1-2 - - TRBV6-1 CASSQDRATPVHGYTF TGTGCCAGCAGTCAGGATCGGGCCACTCCTGTTCATGGCTACACCTTC
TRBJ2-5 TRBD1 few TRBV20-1 CSAPDRLQETQYF TGCAGTGCCCCGGACAGGCTCCAAGAGACCCAGTACTTC
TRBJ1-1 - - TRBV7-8 CASSFTIGAAEAFF TGTGCCAGCAGCTTTACGATAGGGGCGGCTGAAGCTTTCTTT
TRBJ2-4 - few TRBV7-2 CASSPYGAKNIQYF TGTGCCAGCAGCCCCTATGGAGCCAAAAACATTCAGTACTTC
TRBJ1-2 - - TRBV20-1 CSAPTPGAFYGYTF TGCAGTGCTCCTACACCCGGGGCCTTCTATGGCTACACCTTC
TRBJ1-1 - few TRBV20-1 CSASGPTNTEAFF TGCAGTGCCAGCGGACCGACGAACACTGAAGCTTTCTTT
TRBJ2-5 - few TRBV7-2 CASSLAGGAYQETQYF TGTGCCAGCAGCTTAGCGGGCGGGGCATACCAAGAGACCCAGTACTTC
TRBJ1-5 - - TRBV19 CASRDPGKPSNQPQHF TGTGCCAGTAGGGACCCCGGAAAACCTAGCAATCAGCCCCAGCATTTT
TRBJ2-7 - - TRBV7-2 CASSLVGGPTYEQYF TGTGCCAGCAGCTTAGTTGGAGGTCCGACCTACGAGCAGTACTTC
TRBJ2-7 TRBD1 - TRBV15 CATSLDRGVNEQYF TGTGCCACCAGCCTGGACAGGGGAGTCAACGAGCAGTACTTC
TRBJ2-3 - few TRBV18 CASSPTRLDKDTQYF TGTGCCAGCTCACCAACACGGCTAGATAAAGATACGCAGTATTTT
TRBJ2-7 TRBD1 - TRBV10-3 CAISGVGQQGEQYF TGTGCCATCAGCGGCGTGGGACAGCAGGGCGAGCAGTACTTC
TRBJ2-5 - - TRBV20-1 CSARVDPQETQYF TGCAGTGCTAGAGTCGACCCACAAGAGACCCAGTACTTC
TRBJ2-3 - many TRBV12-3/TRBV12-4 CASTATDTQYF TGTGCCAGCACCGCCACAGATACGCAGTATTTT
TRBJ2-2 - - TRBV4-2 CASSRLGTPNTGELFF TGTGCCAGCAGCCGACTAGGGACCCCGAACACCGGGGAGCTGTTTTTT
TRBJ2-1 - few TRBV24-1 CATSDSMAAGSYNEQFF TGTGCCACCAGTGATTCGATGGCGGCGGGCTCCTACAATGAGCAGTTCTTC
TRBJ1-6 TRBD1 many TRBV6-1 CASSGTGGNSPLHF TGTGCCAGCAGTGGGACAGGGGGTAATTCACCCCTCCACTTT
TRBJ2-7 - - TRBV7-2 CASSSGNSYEQYF TGTGCCAGCAGCTCCGGAAATTCCTACGAGCAGTACTTC
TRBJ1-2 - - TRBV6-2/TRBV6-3 CASSSRTENYGYTF TGTGCCAGCAGTTCACGGACGGAGAACTATGGCTACACCTTC
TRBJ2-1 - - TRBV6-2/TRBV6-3 CASSYSVGEQFF TGTGCCAGCAGTTACTCCGTCGGGGAGCAGTTCTTC
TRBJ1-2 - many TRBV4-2 CASSLQDGYGYTF TGTGCCAGCAGCCTACAGGACGGCTATGGCTACACCTTC
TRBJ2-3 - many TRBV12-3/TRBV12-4 CASSYDMGRSGDTQYF TGTGCCAGCAGTTACGACATGGGGAGGAGTGGAGATACGCAGTATTTT
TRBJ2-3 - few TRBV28 CASSQPEDTQYF TGTGCCAGCAGTCAACCCGAGGATACGCAGTATTTT
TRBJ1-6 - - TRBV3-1 CASSQSVSSPLHF TGTGCCAGCAGCCAATCAGTATCCTCACCCCTCCACTTT
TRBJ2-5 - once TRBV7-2 CASSLNRAQETQYF TGTGCCAGCAGCTTAAACCGCGCGCAAGAGACCCAGTACTTC
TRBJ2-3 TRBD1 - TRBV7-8 CASSLEVGDRVGDTQYF TGTGCCAGCAGCTTAGAGGTTGGGGACAGGGTCGGAGATACGCAGTATTTT
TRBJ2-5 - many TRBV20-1 CSARGDSVYGTQYF TGCAGTGCTAGAGGGGACTCTGTGTACGGGACCCAGTACTTC
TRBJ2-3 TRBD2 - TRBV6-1 CASRRRGLAGATDTQYF TGTGCCAGCCGCCGCCGGGGACTAGCGGGCGCCACAGATACGCAGTATTTT
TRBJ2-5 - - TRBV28 CASSSRTRGAGGETQYF TGTGCCAGCAGTTCGCGTACCCGGGGGGCCGGGGGAGAGACCCAGTACTTC
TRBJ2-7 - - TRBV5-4 CASSSDRPIAEQYF TGTGCCAGCAGCTCGGACAGACCCATCGCCGAGCAGTACTTC
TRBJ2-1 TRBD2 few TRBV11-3 CASRGGRESNEQFF TGTGCCAGCAGAGGCGGGAGGGAGAGCAATGAGCAGTTCTTC
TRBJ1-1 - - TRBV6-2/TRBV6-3 CASSPVLGGTEAFF TGTGCCAGCAGTCCTGTGTTGGGGGGCACTGAAGCTTTCTTT
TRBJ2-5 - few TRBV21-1 CASSLIPFEQGARETQYF TGTGCCAGCAGCCTGATACCCTTCGAACAGGGGGCGAGGGAGACCCAGTACTTC
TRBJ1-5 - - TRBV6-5 CASSYGPGERSPQHF TGTGCCAGCAGTTACGGTCCGGGGGAGAGGTCGCCCCAGCATTTT
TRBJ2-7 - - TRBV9 CASSADLTGRQYF TGTGCCAGCAGCGCCGACTTGACGGGCAGGCAGTACTTC
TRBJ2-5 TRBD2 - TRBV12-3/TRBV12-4 CASSQRLAGQETQYF TGTGCCAGCAGCCAGCGGCTAGCGGGACAAGAGACCCAGTACTTC
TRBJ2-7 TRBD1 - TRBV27 CASGPGQFYEQYF TGTGCCAGCGGTCCGGGACAGTTTTACGAGCAGTACTTC